This TCR beta chain was obtained from a study of blood T cell repertoires in COVID-19. Study at large: Spain, Italy and the United States supplied samples that represented acute and convalescent COVID-19. PBMCs, B-cell-depleted T cells, or T cells provided the cDNA or gDNA that made up the material.

A single count supports this clone. The method was immunoSEQ multiplex PCR; TCRdb's version includes in-frame clones alone and lacks a portion of them. The sample holds 120,000 to 150,000 clones, approximately 81% seen once. V shed 4 bases and J 5 bases; nucleotides not matched to a gene: 6. CDR1 and CDR2 (germline): LGHNA, YNFKEQ. This CDR3 region has 16 residues. This chain joins TRBV4-2 and TRBJ2-1; TRBD2 agrees at 12 bases. This clonotype was sampled from a human donor with acute or convalescent COVID-19. The donor label of this sample is uncertain. Material: peripheral blood. DNA of the CDR3: TGTGCCAGCAGCCCTTCGCTAGCGGGAGGGAACAATGAGCAGTTCTTC. Its protein product is CASSPSLAGGNNEQFF.